This entry lists 7 T cell receptor beta chains sequenced from one sample in a study of response to subunit inactivated influenza vaccine. TCRdb re-called the RT-PCR reads with MiXCR, one entry per CDR3 protein. The sample includes around 180,000 distinct CDR3 sequences, around 9% seen only once; the top ten take about a tenth. The specimen was non-naive T cells sorted from PBMCs, collected on the day of vaccination. Every receptor here comes from a man aged 45-65 years who received an inactivated influenza vaccine.

This clonotype was picked up a small number of times. The chain joins TRBV13 to TRBJ2-3; 7 nucleotides align to TRBD2. Per the germline V gene, CDR1 is PRHDT and CDR2 is FYEKMQ (reference sequence). J was trimmed by 2 bases and V by 4 bases; bases with no gene match: 9. The length of the CDR3 is 16 residues. This CDR3 reads CASSYQTSANTDTQYF. The DNA for the CDR3 is TGTGCCAGCAGCTACCAAACTAGCGCGAACACAGATACGCAGTATTTT.

This clonotype was counted only a few times. The chain links TRBV18 to TRBJ2-6, with D hard to call. The CDR3 has 15 amino acids. V gave up 6 bases and J gave up 2 bases, with 11 bases separating them. Germline CDR1 is KGHSH and CDR2 is LQKENI. The CDR3 region is CASSVNGPGANVLTF. CDR3 sequence (DNA): TGTGCCAGCTCGGTTAACGGACCTGGGGCCAACGTCCTGACTTTC.

This clonotype appeared a few times. The V and J genes are TRBV9 and TRBJ2-7; 10 nucleotides line up with TRBD1. With V trimmed by 4 bases and J by 2 bases, 3 bases remained unmatched. Germline loops: CDR1 SGDLS, CDR2 YYNGEE. This CDR3 has 14 residues. CDR3 coding DNA: TGTGCCAGCAGCACAGGACAGGGGGCCTACGAGCAGTACTTC. It is translated as CASSTGQGAYEQYF.

A word on this clonotype: Being one base from a much bigger clone, this may be a read error. J is TRBJ2-1 and V is TRBV7-2; TRBD2 matches 8 bases. The CDR3 has 17 residues. Germline V gene data show CDR1 as SGHTA and CDR2 as FQGNSA. The CDR3 DNA is TGTGCCAGCATCTTACACTTGCGTAGCGGGGCCGACAATGAGCAGTTCTTC. Translated: CASILHLRSGADNEQFF.

The V and J genes are TRBV7-2 and TRBJ1-5; D call uncertain. The CDR3 extends over 13 amino acids. Germline V lookup: CDR1 SGHTA, CDR2 FQGNSA. V lost 3 bases, J lost 8 bases, and 11 bases lay in between. The chain's CDR3 is CASSFRVGEPQHF. Here the CDR3 DNA reads TGTGCCAGCAGCTTCCGGGTAGGCGAGCCCCAGCATTTT.

This clonotype was detected a few times. The J gene is TRBJ2-2, the V gene TRBV7-2, with TRBD2 as a possible D gene (6 bases). CDR3 size: 17 residues. The V and J ends lost 4 bases and 6 bases respectively, with 21 bases between them. The germline V gene has CDR1 SGHTA and CDR2 FQGNSA. The CDR3 loop reads CASSSPQAGRVAGELFF. The CDR3 nucleotides read TGTGCCAGCAGCTCCCCCCAAGCGGGCAGAGTAGCCGGGGAGCTGTTTTTT.

This clonotype was recorded a few times. V usage is TRBV6-5 and J usage is TRBJ1-1; 7 bases match TRBD1. The germline CDR1 and CDR2 sequences are MNHEY and SVGAGI. This CDR3 is built from 15 residues. V was clipped by 0 bases and J by 5 bases; unmatched bases: 6. The CDR3 loop is CASSYSRQGWTEAFF. The DNA for the CDR3 is TGTGCCAGCAGTTACTCTAGACAGGGTTGGACTGAAGCTTTCTTT.